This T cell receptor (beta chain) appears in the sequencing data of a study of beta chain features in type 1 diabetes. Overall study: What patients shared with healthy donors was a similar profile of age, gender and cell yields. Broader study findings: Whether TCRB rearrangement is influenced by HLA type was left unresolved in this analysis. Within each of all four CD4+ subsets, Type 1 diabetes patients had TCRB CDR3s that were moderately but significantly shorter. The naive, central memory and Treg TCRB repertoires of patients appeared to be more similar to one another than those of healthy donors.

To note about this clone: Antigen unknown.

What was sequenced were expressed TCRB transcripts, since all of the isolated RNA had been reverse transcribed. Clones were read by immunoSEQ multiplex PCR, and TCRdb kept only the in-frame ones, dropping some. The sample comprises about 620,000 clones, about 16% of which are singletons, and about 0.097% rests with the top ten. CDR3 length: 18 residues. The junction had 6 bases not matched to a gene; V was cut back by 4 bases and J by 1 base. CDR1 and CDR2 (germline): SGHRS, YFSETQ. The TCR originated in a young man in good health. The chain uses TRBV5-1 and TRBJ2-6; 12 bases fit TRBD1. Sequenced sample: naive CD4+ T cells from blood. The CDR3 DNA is TGCGCCAGCAGCCCATCGGGACAGGGGGCTTCTGGGGCCAACGTCCTGACTTTC. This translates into CASSPSGQGASGANVLTF.